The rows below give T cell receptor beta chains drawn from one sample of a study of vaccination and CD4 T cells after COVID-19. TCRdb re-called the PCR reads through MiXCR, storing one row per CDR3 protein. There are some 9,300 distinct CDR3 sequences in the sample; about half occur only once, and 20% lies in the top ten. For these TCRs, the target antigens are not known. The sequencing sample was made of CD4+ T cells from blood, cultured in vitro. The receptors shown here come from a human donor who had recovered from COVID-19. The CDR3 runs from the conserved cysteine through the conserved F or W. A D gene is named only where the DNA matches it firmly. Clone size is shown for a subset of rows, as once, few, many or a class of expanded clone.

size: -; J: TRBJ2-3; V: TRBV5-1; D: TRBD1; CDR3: CASNPDRVQDTQYF; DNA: TGCGCCAGCAACCCCGACAGGGTTCAGGATACGCAGTATTTT
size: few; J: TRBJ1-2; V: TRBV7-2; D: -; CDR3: CASSLGPNVRGYTF; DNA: TGTGCCAGCAGCTTAGGCCCGAATGTGCGGGGCTACACCTTC
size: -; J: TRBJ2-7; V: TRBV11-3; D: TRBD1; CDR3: CASSLDLRDRVYEQYF; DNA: TGTGCCAGCAGCTTAGATCTACGGGACAGGGTCTACGAGCAGTACTTC
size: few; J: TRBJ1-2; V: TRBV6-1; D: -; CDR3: CASSPGSYGYTF; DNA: TGTGCCAGCAGTCCGGGGAGCTATGGCTACACCTTC
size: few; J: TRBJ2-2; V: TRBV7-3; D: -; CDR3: CASSRGQNTGELFF; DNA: TGTGCCAGCAGCCGCGGACAGAACACCGGGGAGCTGTTTTTT
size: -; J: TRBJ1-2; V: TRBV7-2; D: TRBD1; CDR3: CASSVDRGFYGYTF; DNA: TGTGCCAGCAGCGTAGACAGGGGGTTCTATGGCTACACCTTC
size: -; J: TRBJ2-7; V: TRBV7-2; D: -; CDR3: CASSLAPGYEQYF; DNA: TGTGCCAGCAGCTTAGCCCCAGGCTACGAGCAGTACTTC
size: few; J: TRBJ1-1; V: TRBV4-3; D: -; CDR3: CASSQEKAGEAFF; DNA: TGCGCCAGCAGCCAAGAAAAGGCAGGGGAAGCTTTCTTT
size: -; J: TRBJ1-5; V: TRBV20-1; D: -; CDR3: CSALGHFNQPQHF; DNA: TGCAGTGCCCTCGGACACTTCAATCAGCCCCAGCATTTT
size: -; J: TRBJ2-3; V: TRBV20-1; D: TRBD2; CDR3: CSATYGAAGAGRGTQYF; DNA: TGCAGTGCTACCTACGGGGCGGCGGGAGCCGGACGGGGTACGCAGTATTTT
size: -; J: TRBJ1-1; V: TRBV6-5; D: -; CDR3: CASSYNAEAFF; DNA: TGTGCCAGCAGTTACAATGCTGAAGCTTTCTTT
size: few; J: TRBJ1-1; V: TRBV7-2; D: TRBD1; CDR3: CASSRDRHTEAFF; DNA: TGTGCCAGCAGTCGGGACAGACACACTGAAGCTTTCTTT
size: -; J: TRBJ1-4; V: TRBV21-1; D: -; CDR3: CASSIGSEKLFF; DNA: TGTGCCAGCAGCATAGGCTCCGAAAAACTGTTTTTT
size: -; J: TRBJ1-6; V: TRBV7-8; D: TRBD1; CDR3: CASRPDRVNSPLHF; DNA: TGTGCCAGCAGACCAGACAGGGTGAATTCACCCCTCCACTTT
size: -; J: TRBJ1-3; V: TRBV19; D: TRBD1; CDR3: CATKDRVGAGNTIYF; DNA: TGTGCCACGAAGGACAGGGTAGGGGCTGGAAACACCATATATTTT
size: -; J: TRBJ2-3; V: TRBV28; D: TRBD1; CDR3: CATRQGGTDTQYF; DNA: TGTGCCACAAGACAGGGGGGGACAGATACGCAGTATTTT
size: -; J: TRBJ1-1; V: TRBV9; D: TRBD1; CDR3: CASSALGQGDTEAFF; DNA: TGTGCCAGCAGCGCCCTGGGACAGGGGGACACTGAAGCTTTCTTT
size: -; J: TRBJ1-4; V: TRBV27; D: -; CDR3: CASSFSTAGTEKLFF; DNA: TGTGCCAGCAGTTTTTCGACAGCCGGGACTGAAAAACTGTTTTTT
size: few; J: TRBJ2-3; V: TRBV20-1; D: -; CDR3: CSASDPSSTDTQYF; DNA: TGCAGTGCCTCGGACCCTTCTAGCACAGATACGCAGTATTTT
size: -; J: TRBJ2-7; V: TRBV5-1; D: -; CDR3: CASSLGAGSSYEQYF; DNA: TGCGCCAGCAGCTTGGGGGCAGGGAGCTCCTACGAGCAGTACTTC
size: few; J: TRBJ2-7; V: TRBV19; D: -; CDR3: CASSSRTFPYEQYF; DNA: TGTGCCAGTAGTAGCCGGACCTTCCCCTACGAGCAGTACTTC
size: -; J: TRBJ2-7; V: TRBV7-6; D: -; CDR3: CASSETGGLSTYEQYF; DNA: TGTGCCAGCAGCGAAACCGGAGGACTCTCAACCTACGAGCAGTACTTC
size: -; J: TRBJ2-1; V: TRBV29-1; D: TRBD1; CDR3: CSAEVAGGVRNEQFF; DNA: TGCAGCGCTGAAGTGGCAGGGGGCGTGAGGAATGAGCAGTTCTTC
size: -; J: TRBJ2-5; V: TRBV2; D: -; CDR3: CASSTTGGWETQYF; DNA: TGTGCCAGCAGTACCACTGGGGGCTGGGAGACCCAGTACTTC
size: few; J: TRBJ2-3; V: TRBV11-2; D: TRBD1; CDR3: CASSSYRGQADTQYF; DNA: TGTGCCAGCAGCTCATACAGGGGGCAGGCAGATACGCAGTATTTT
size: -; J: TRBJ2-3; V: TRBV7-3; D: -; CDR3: CASSTGQKDTQYF; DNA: TGTGCCAGCAGCACCGGACAGAAGGATACGCAGTATTTT
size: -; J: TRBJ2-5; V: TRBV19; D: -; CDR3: CASSIGPGRVETQYF; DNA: TGTGCCAGTAGTATTGGGCCTGGAAGGGTAGAGACCCAGTACTTC
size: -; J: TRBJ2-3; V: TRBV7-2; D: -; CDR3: CASSREVTDTQYF; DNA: TGTGCCAGCAGCCGAGAGGTCACAGATACGCAGTATTTT
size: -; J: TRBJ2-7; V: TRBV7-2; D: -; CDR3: CASSPHRKEQYF; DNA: TGTGCCAGCAGCCCCCACCGTAAGGAGCAGTACTTC
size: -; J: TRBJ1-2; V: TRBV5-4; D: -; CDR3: CASASTGFQGYTF; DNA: TGTGCCAGCGCGAGTACAGGGTTCCAGGGCTACACCTTC
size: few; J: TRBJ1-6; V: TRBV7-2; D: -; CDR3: CASSSFPGARNSPLHF; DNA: TGTGCCAGCAGCTCCTTTCCGGGGGCGCGGAATTCACCCCTCCACTTT
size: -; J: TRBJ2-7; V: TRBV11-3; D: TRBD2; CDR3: CASSPRTSEQYF; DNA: TGTGCCAGCAGCCCCCGGACTAGCGAGCAGTACTTC
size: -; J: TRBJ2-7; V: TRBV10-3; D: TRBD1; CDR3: CAIRGDRANEQYF; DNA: TGTGCCATTCGTGGGGACAGGGCAAACGAGCAGTACTTC
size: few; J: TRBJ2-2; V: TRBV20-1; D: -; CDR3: CSAREGVGGELFF; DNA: TGCAGTGCTAGAGAGGGTGTTGGCGGGGAGCTGTTTTTT
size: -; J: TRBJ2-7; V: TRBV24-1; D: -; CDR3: CATSGGTEQYF; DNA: TGTGCCACCAGTGGAGGTACCGAGCAGTACTTC
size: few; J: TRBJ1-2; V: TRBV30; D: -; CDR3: CAWSVEGRNGYTF; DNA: TGTGCCTGGAGTGTAGAGGGGAGGAATGGCTACACCTTC
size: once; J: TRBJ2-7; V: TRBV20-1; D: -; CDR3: CSARDPAGPGEQYF; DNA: TGCAGTGCTAGAGATCCGGCGGGCCCGGGAGAGCAGTACTTC
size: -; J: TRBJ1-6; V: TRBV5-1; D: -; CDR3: CASSPGTLPPLHF; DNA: TGCGCCAGCAGCCCGGGGACATTACCACCCCTCCACTTT
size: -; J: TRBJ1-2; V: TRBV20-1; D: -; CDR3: CGTTATGYGYTF; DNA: TGCGGAACGACAGCGACGGGCTATGGCTACACCTTC
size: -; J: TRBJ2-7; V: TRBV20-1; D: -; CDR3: CSASGTSTYEQYF; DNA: TGCAGTGCTAGTGGGACATCGACCTACGAGCAGTACTTC
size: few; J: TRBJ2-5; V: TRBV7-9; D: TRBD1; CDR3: CASSYQGATETQYF; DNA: TGTGCCAGCAGCTACCAGGGGGCAACGGAGACCCAGTACTTC
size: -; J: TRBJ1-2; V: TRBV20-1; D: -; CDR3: CSASSASPGDYGYTF; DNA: TGCAGTGCTAGCAGCGCTTCGCCCGGGGACTATGGCTACACCTTC
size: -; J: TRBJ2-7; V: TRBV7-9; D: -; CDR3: CASSLVYWEQYF; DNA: TGTGCCAGCAGCTTAGTGTATTGGGAGCAGTACTTC
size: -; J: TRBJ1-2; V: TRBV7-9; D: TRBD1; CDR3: CASSPGQGAYGYTF; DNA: TGTGCCAGCAGCCCGGGACAGGGAGCCTATGGCTACACCTTC
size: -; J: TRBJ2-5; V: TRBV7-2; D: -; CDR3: CASSLGIAGLGETQYF; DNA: TGTGCCAGCAGCTTAGGGATTGCGGGGTTGGGTGAGACCCAGTACTTC
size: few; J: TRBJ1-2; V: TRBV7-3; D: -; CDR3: CASSLEPGLGYTF; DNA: TGTGCCAGCAGCTTGGAACCAGGTCTTGGCTACACCTTC
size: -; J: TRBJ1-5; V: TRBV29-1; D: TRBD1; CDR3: CSVGGGTGNQPQHF; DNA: TGCAGCGTGGGAGGGGGGACAGGTAATCAGCCCCAGCATTTT
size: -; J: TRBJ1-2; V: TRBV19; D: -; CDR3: CASSTSQNRRGYTF; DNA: TGTGCCAGTAGTACCAGTCAAAACAGACGAGGCTACACCTTC
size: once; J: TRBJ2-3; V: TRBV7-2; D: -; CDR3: CASSAMRTDTQYF; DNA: TGTGCCAGCAGCGCCATGCGCACAGATACGCAGTATTTT
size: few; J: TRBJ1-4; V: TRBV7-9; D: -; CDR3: CASSLAGRIEKLFF; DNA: TGTGCCAGCAGCTTAGCGGGGCGGATTGAAAAACTGTTTTTT
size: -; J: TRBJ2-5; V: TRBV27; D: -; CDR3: CASRGAGLLRETQYF; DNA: TGTGCCAGCAGGGGTGCGGGACTCCTAAGAGAGACCCAGTACTTC
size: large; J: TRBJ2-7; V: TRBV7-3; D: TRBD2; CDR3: CASSLTRWRGHTRLAGVYEQYF; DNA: TGTGCCAGCAGCTTAACGAGGTGGCGGGGACATACCCGACTAGCGGGTGTCTACGAGCAGTACTTC
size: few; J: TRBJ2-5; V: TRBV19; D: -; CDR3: CASSIDRGETQYF; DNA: TGTGCCAGTAGTATAGACAGGGGAGAGACCCAGTACTTC
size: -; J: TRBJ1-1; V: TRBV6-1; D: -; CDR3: CATSGGRNTEAFF; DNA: TGTGCCACCTCTGGAGGCCGGAACACTGAAGCTTTCTTT